Shown below are 29 T cell receptor beta chains from a single sample sequenced in a study of early T cells in non-severe SARS-CoV-2 infection. A single record per CDR3 protein comes from TCRdb applying MiXCR to the 5' RACE reads. The data show 70,000 to 75,000 distinct CDR3 sequences, about 12% seen once. Sequencing used whole blood. These receptors were obtained from an adult who was a healthcare worker with PCR-confirmed SARS-CoV-2 infection or an uninfected control (not recorded which).

This clonotype was found many times. This rearrangement joins TRBV6-5 to TRBJ1-6; D is unresolved. V lost 7 bases, J lost 10 bases, and 14 bases lay in between. The CDR3 is made up of 13 amino acids. Germline V gene lookup returns CDR1 MNHEY and CDR2 SVGAGI. Here the CDR3 DNA reads TGTGCCAGCAAGGCGGAGGTCGGCTCACCCCTCCACTTT. Translation gives CASKAEVGSPLHF.

This clonotype was seen many times. V is TRBV7-2 and J is TRBJ2-5; D possibly corresponds to TRBD2 (5 bases). CDR3 length: 12 amino acids. Trimming took 5 bases from V and 7 from J, leaving 11 bases between them. Germline V gene sequence: CDR1 SGHTA, CDR2 FQGNSA. The CDR3, as DNA: TGTGCCAGCAGCCCAGTCAGCGGGACCCAGTACTTC. This translates into CASSPVSGTQYF.

This clonotype turned up a few times. The gene calls are TRBV9 and TRBJ2-3; D is ambiguous. Germline V gene lookup returns CDR1 SGDLS and CDR2 YYNGEE. The CDR3 is 15 residues long. Between the trimmed V and J ends, which lost 0 bases and 1 base, there was a span of 9 bases. CDR3 DNA sequence: TGTGCCAGCAGCGTAGATGGCAGACGCACAGATACGCAGTATTTT. Translating gives CASSVDGRRTDTQYF.

This clonotype was seen many times. This chain uses TRBV6-6 with TRBJ1-4; D remains unclear. V was trimmed by 8 bases and J by 0 bases, leaving 10 bases between them. The CDR3 extends over 14 amino acids. Germline CDR1 reads MNHNY; CDR2 reads SVGAGI (reference sequence). CDR3 nucleotide sequence: TGTGCCAGCCTGAGGACTGCAACTAATGAAAAACTGTTTTTT. It is translated as CASLRTATNEKLFF.

The V and J genes are TRBV20-1 and TRBJ1-6, with 7 bases fitting TRBD1. Germline V lookup: CDR1 DFQATT, CDR2 SNEGSKA (reference sequence). The length of the CDR3 is 15 residues. Trimming removed 5 bases from V and 9 bases from J; junction bases left unmatched: 13. CDR3 in amino acids: CSAQTRQGGSSPLHF. The CDR3 nucleotides are TGCAGTGCTCAGACCAGACAGGGAGGGAGTTCACCCCTCCACTTT.

This clonotype was counted at least ten times. V gene TRBV6-1 combines with J gene TRBJ2-2; tentative D call: TRBD2 (5 bases). V gave up 6 bases and J gave up 2 bases, with 10 bases separating them. The CDR3 totals 14 residues. Germline V gene sequence: CDR1 MNHNS, CDR2 SASEGT. CDR3: CASSPGGNTGELFF. The DNA of the CDR3 is TGTGCCAGCAGCCCCGGAGGAAACACCGGGGAGCTGTTTTTT.

Concerning this clonotype itself: One end of the junction does not line up with germline, which may come from a read error. The rearrangement joins TRBV4-2 to TRBJ2-7, with 8 bases lining up with TRBD2. Germline CDR1 and CDR2: LGHNA and YNFKEQ. This CDR3 has 16 residues. The CDR3: CTSSQGGTSYRYEQYF. CDR3 bases: TGTACCAGCAGCCAGGGCGGGACTAGTTATCGCTACGAGCAGTACTTC.

This rearrangement joins TRBV30 to TRBJ2-5; maybe TRBD1 (6 bases). The V gene's germline CDR1 is GTSNPN and CDR2 SVGIG (reference sequence). The V end was cut by 1 base, the J end by 8 bases, with 11 bases between. This CDR3 is 12 amino acids long. The CDR3 bases are TGTGCCTGGAGTGGGGCTGGGGGCACCCAGTACTTC. This encodes CAWSGAGGTQYF.

This clonotype was observed a handful of times. In nucleotides, the CDR3 is TGTGCCAGCAGCTTGGGCGTAGCGGAGACCCAGTACTTC. Translating gives CASSLGVAETQYF. The chain uses TRBV11-2 and TRBJ2-5, with D possibly being TRBD2 (5 bases). V lost 3 bases and J 5 bases, leaving 10 bases between the germline ends. Germline CDR1 reads SGHAT; CDR2 reads FQNNGV. This CDR3 has 13 amino acids.

The chain is built from TRBV6-5 and TRBJ1-5; 9 bases map to TRBD1. Germline V gives CDR1 MNHEY, CDR2 SVGAGI. V lost 0 bases to trimming and J lost 3 bases; unmatched junction nucleotides: 9. The CDR3 extends over 18 amino acids. The CDR3 is CASSYSLPGTGINQPQHF. Here the CDR3 DNA reads TGTGCCAGCAGTTACTCCCTTCCCGGGACAGGGATCAATCAGCCCCAGCATTTT.

This clonotype was observed at least ten times. J is TRBJ2-7 and V is TRBV30; perhaps D is TRBD1 or TRBD2 (7 bases each). V dropped 1 base and J dropped 6 bases, with 22 bases sitting between them. Germline lookup yields CDR1 GTSNPN and CDR2 SVGIG (reference sequence). The CDR3 is made up of 16 amino acids. The CDR3 reads CAWSDPWEGAVSEQYF. The CDR3 coding sequence is TGTGCCTGGAGTGACCCCTGGGAGGGGGCTGTCTCCGAGCAGTACTTC. Drawing the rest from reference TRBV30 and TRBJ2-7, the complete variable domain is SQTIHQWPATLVQPVGSPLSLECTVEGTSNPNLYWYRQAAGRGLQLLFYSVGIGQISSEVPQNLSASRPQDRQFILSSKKLLLSDSGFYLCAWSDPWEGAVSEQYFGPGTRLTVT.

The count of this clonotype is one. The junction shows a germline mismatch at one end, possibly a read error. J is TRBJ1-4 and V is TRBV3-1, with D unresolved. The CDR3 is 13 amino acids. Germline CDR1 reads LGHDT; CDR2 reads YNNKEL (reference sequence). CDR3 nucleotide sequence: TGTGCCAGCAACCAAGTCCAAAGGGAAAAACTGTTTTTT. It encodes CASNQVQREKLFF.

This clonotype appeared many times. The chain employs TRBV7-9 and TRBJ2-2; the D is unclear. The V end was cut by 5 bases, the J end by 2 bases, with 3 bases between. Germline V gene lookup returns CDR1 SEHNR and CDR2 FQNEAQ (reference sequence). The CDR3 totals 12 residues. CDR3 bases: TGTGCCAGCAGCCCTAACACCGGGGAGCTGTTTTTT. Protein product: CASSPNTGELFF.

The rearrangement links TRBV11-2 to TRBJ2-5; TRBD2 matches at 12 bases. Germline V CDR1 and CDR2: SGHAT, FQNNGV. There are 17 residues in the CDR3. The V gene end was trimmed by 0 bases and the J gene end by 2 bases; junction bases not matched to a gene: 4. Here the CDR3 DNA reads TGTGCCAGCAGCTTAGATCCTAGCGGGAGGGGGCAAGAGACCCAGTACTTC. Protein product: CASSLDPSGRGQETQYF.

The V and J genes are TRBV7-6 and TRBJ2-1, with TRBD2 identical over 9 bases. CDR3 size: 16 residues. CDR1 is SGHVS, CDR2 FNYEAQ, per germline. V gave up 0 bases and J gave up 2 bases; unmatched junction bases: 2. The CDR3 loop reads CASSLAGGRAYNEQFF. The CDR3 nucleotides read TGTGCCAGCAGCTTAGCTGGCGGGAGGGCCTACAATGAGCAGTTCTTC.

This clonotype came up many times. V usage is TRBV18 and J usage is TRBJ1-1; 9 bases are a match to TRBD1. The germline V gene has CDR1 KGHSH and CDR2 LQKENI. Trimming took 3 bases from V and 4 from J; bases not matched to a gene: 3. The CDR3 sequence is 14 residues long. The CDR3 DNA is TGTGCCAGCTCACCCTGGACAGGGGCCACTGAAGCTTTCTTT. This codes for CASSPWTGATEAFF.

This clonotype was recorded at least ten times. The chain combines TRBV12-3 or TRBV12-4 with TRBJ2-6; TRBD1 matches 8 bases. The CDR3 contains 15 residues. Unmatched junction bases numbered 3, after V lost 6 bases and J lost 2 bases. CDR3 region: CASSPTGAGANVLTF. The CDR3 DNA reads as TGTGCCAGCAGCCCGACAGGGGCTGGGGCCAACGTCCTGACTTTC.

The V call is TRBV20-1, the J call TRBJ2-5; weak D call: TRBD1 (6 bases). V dropped 3 bases and J dropped 3 bases, with 8 bases sitting between them. The CDR3 has 12 residues. Looked up from germline, CDR1 is DFQATT and CDR2 is SNEGSKA (reference sequence). The CDR3 protein is CSASHREETQYF. As DNA, the CDR3 is TGCAGTGCTAGTCACAGGGAAGAGACCCAGTACTTC.

The rearrangement joins TRBV6-1 to TRBJ2-5, with 9 bases that match TRBD2. CDR3 length equals 13 residues. V lost 8 bases, J lost 7 bases, and 8 bases stayed unmatched. The germline V gene has CDR1 MNHNS and CDR2 SASEGT. DNA of the CDR3: TGTGCCAGCCAAGGGACTAGCTGGCGGACCCAGTACTTC. It specifies CASQGTSWRTQYF.

This clonotype has at least ten counts. The genes are TRBV20-1 and TRBJ2-5; 9 positions agree with TRBD2. V lost 0 bases and J lost 5; bases outside the gene matches: 13. The CDR3 consists of 17 residues. Germline V gives CDR1 DFQATT, CDR2 SNEGSKA (reference sequence). CDR3 loop: CSARDRTRASGMETQYF. CDR3 coding DNA: TGCAGTGCTAGAGACCGGACTCGGGCTAGCGGGATGGAGACCCAGTACTTC.

At least ten counts were recorded for this clonotype. An end of the junction does not agree with germline; a read error may underlie this. The J gene is TRBJ2-5, the V gene TRBV18; D remains ambiguous. Germline V gene data show CDR1 as KGHSH and CDR2 as LQKENI. This CDR3 has 14 amino acids. CDR3: CASSPPNLQETQYF. In DNA form, the CDR3 reads TGTGCCAGCTCACCACCAAATCTACAAGAAACCCAGTACTTC.

This clonotype was seen many times. The chain recombines TRBV10-2 with TRBJ2-4, with no clear D. Trimming pared 8 bases from V and 6 bases from J, leaving 14 bases between. The CDR3 extends over 13 amino acids. CDR1 is WSHSY, CDR2 SAAADI, per germline. DNA for the CDR3: TGCGCCAGCTCGGTTGCGACGACAAACATTCAGTACTTC. It is translated as CASSVATTNIQYF.

This clonotype was detected a few times. The chain couples TRBV5-1 to TRBJ2-1; D perhaps matches TRBD2 (6 bases). This CDR3 has 12 residues. Deletions cut 1 base from V and 12 bases from J, with 11 bases between. The germline gives CDR1 SGHRS, CDR2 YFSETQ. The CDR3 is CASSLSAGRQFF. The CDR3 DNA follows: TGCGCCAGCAGCTTGTCGGCGGGGCGGCAGTTCTTC. Using reference TRBV5-1 and TRBJ2-1 for the parts outside the CDR3, the full variable domain is KAGVTQTPRYLIKTRGQQVTLSCSPISGHRSVSWYQQTPGQGLQFLFEYFSETQRNKGNFPGRFSGRQFSNSRSEMNVSTLELGDSALYLCASSLSAGRQFFGPGTRLTVL.

This clonotype came up many times. The V and J genes are TRBV10-3 and TRBJ2-1, with a tentative D call TRBD2 (5 bases). The length of the CDR3 is 15 residues. Germline lookup yields CDR1 ENHRY and CDR2 SYGVKD. V was pared by 2 bases and J by 6 bases, with 14 bases between. CDR3 sequence: CAISEAGLAINEQFF. The CDR3 nucleotides read TGTGCCATCAGTGAGGCCGGGCTAGCCATCAATGAGCAGTTCTTC.

The chain joins TRBV6-5 to TRBJ1-4; D call uncertain. Per germline, CDR1 MNHEY and CDR2 SVGAGI. V was cut by 0 bases and J by 8 bases, with 16 bases left in between. This CDR3 contains 16 residues. The CDR3, as DNA: TGTGCCAGCAGTTACTCAGGCCCTTCCCCGGACGAAAAACTGTTTTTT. It codes for CASSYSGPSPDEKLFF.

The rearrangement uses TRBV7-9 and TRBJ1-4, with D hard to call. With 5 bases removed from V and 0 bases from J, the gap between germline ends came to 7 bases. This CDR3 contains 14 residues. CDR1 and CDR2 (germline): SEHNR, FQNEAQ (reference sequence). CDR3 residues: CASSRSATNEKLFF. The CDR3, as DNA: TGTGCCAGCAGCCGGTCTGCAACTAATGAAAAACTGTTTTTT. Variable domain in full (rest from reference TRBV7-9 and TRBJ1-4): DTGVSQNPRHKITKRGQNVTFRCDPISEHNRLYWYRQTLGQGPEFLTYFQNEAQLEKSRLLSDRFSAERPKGSFSTLEIQRTEQGDSAMYLCASSRSATNEKLFFGSGTQLSVL.

This clonotype was observed a few times. This chain links TRBV7-2 with TRBJ2-4; TRBD2 matches at 13 bases. This CDR3 contains 15 residues. The germline V gene has CDR1 SGHTA and CDR2 FQGNSA. V was pared by 6 bases and J by 8 bases, with 7 bases of the junction left unmatched. Here the CDR3 reads CASSAGLAGWDIQYF. The CDR3 bases are TGTGCCAGCAGTGCGGGACTAGCGGGATGGGACATTCAGTACTTC.

The V call is TRBV2, the J call TRBJ2-1, with D tentatively TRBD1 (5 bases). Germline V gene sequence: CDR1 SNHLY, CDR2 FYNNEI. The V and J ends lost 3 bases and 0 bases respectively, with 9 bases between them. The CDR3 covers 15 residues. This CDR3 is CASSEDRGSYNEQFF. The DNA for the CDR3 is TGTGCCAGCAGTGAGGATAGGGGCTCCTACAATGAGCAGTTCTTC.

The chain is built from TRBV27 and TRBJ1-1; tentative D call: TRBD1 (6 bases). The V gene's germline CDR1 is MNHEY and CDR2 SMNVEV (reference sequence). This CDR3 is built from 16 residues. V was clipped by 4 bases and J by 0 bases, with 15 bases between them. CDR3 residues: CASSSQGYLMNTEAFF. DNA for the CDR3: TGTGCCAGCAGTTCACAGGGTTACCTCATGAACACTGAAGCTTTCTTT.